These 21 T cell receptor beta chains originate from one sample sequenced in a study of control samples from healthy donors and cancer patients (TCRdb year 2020). To prepare the library, the immunoSEQ multiplex PCR assay was applied. TCRdb obtained this table from immuneACCESS and retained in-frame rearrangements with V and J assigned. These tables miss some clones; where compared with another copy, unresolved V genes account for less than half of the shortfall, and the remainder is unexplained. In this sample the table shows tens of thousands of clones, roughly 91% of which occur a single time. The top ten hold about 16% of the sample. Sequencing was performed on blood. These receptors were obtained from a man aged 50 or older in good health.

The rearrangement joins TRBV7-2 to TRBJ2-3; 13 bases are shared with TRBD2. This CDR3 contains 14 residues. The V gene's germline CDR1 is SGHTA and CDR2 FQGNSA. V dropped 4 bases and J dropped 5; count of bases not matched to a gene: 0. CDR3 DNA sequence: TGTGCCAGCAGCTGGACTAGCGGGGGAGATACGCAGTATTTT. It specifies CASSWTSGGDTQYF.

The chain is built from TRBV29-1 and TRBJ1-1; D is unclear. Germline V gives CDR1 SQVTM, CDR2 ANQGSEA. The length of the CDR3 is 10 residues. The ends were cut back, 2 bases at V and 8 bases at J, with 6 bases in the middle. The CDR3 bases are TGCAGCGTTGAAAGCTTCGAAGCTTTCTTT. Encoded protein: CSVESFEAFF.

The CDR3 spells CAISESRAYGYTF. CDR3 nucleotides: TGTGCCATCAGTGAGTCTAGGGCCTATGGCTACACCTTC. The chain combines TRBV10-3 with TRBJ1-2; no clear D gene. CDR1 and CDR2 (germline): ENHRY, SYGVKD. V lost 0 bases and J 4 bases, leaving 6 bases between the germline ends. There are 13 residues in the CDR3.

This clone has just one count. V gene TRBV3-1 (or the pseudogene TRBV3-2) combines with J gene TRBJ1-3; D possibly corresponds to TRBD1 (5 bases). This CDR3 contains 15 residues. Germline-derived CDR1 and CDR2 are LGHDT and YNNKEL (reference sequence). V was shortened by 0 bases and J by 9 bases, with 15 bases between the two germline ends. In DNA, the CDR3 is TGTGCCAGCAGCCAAGATTTAGGAGGGACGGCCACCATATATTTT. This translates into CASSQDLGGTATIYF.

The genes are TRBV11-2 and TRBJ2-7; D assignment may be TRBD1 or TRBD2 (5 bases each). Trimming left V 5 bases short and J 5 bases short, with 10 bases between. CDR1 is SGHAT, CDR2 FQNNGV, per germline. This CDR3 has 12 amino acids. The CDR3 DNA reads as TGTGCCAGCAGCCGAGGGGCGAACGAGCAGTACTTC. This codes for CASSRGANEQYF.

The chain uses TRBV12-5 and TRBJ1-5; D is possibly TRBD1 (5 bases). The CDR3 runs 14 residues. Germline V lookup: CDR1 LGHNT, CDR2 FRNRAP. With 3 bases removed from V and 4 bases from J, the gap between germline ends came to 10 bases. The CDR3 region has the DNA TGTGCTAGTGGTTTATCAGGGATTAATCAGCCCCAGCATTTT. Protein sequence: CASGLSGINQPQHF.

This rearrangement joins TRBV4-1 to TRBJ1-2; 7 nucleotides align to TRBD1. Germline V gene data show CDR1 as MGHRA and CDR2 as YSYEKL. The CDR3 has 16 amino acids. The trim removed 0 bases at V and 1 base at J, leaving 5 bases unmatched. The DNA for the CDR3 is TGCGCCAGCAGCCAAGATGTAGGGACAGTTAACTATGGCTACACCTTC. Translation: CASSQDVGTVNYGYTF.

The chain recombines TRBV19 with TRBJ1-2, with D unresolved. The CDR3 consists of 13 residues. Between the trimmed V and J ends, which lost 3 bases and 8 bases, there was a span of 13 bases. Germline V gene lookup returns CDR1 LNHDA and CDR2 SQIVND (reference sequence). Written as DNA, the CDR3 is TGTGCCAGTAGTATGTCTGTTCTAGGAGGCTACACCTTC. It translates to CASSMSVLGGYTF.

The rearrangement links TRBV11-2 to TRBJ1-1; TRBD1 is a possible D gene (5 bases). The V and J ends lost 5 bases and 1 base respectively, with 8 bases between them. The V gene's germline CDR1 is SGHAT and CDR2 FQNNGV. The CDR3 contains 13 residues. The CDR3 coding sequence is TGTGCCAGCAGCCGGGGACCGAACACTGAAGCTTTCTTT. Protein: CASSRGPNTEAFF.

V is TRBV7-2 and J is TRBJ2-2; D may be TRBD1 (6 bases). This CDR3 contains 14 residues. V was pared by 0 bases and J by 10 bases, with 12 bases between. Germline V gives CDR1 SGHTA, CDR2 FQGNSA. The CDR3 DNA sequence: TGTGCCAGCAGCTTAGCAGGGACAAAATCGGAGCTGTTTTTT. It is translated as CASSLAGTKSELFF.

The rearrangement joins TRBV19 to TRBJ1-4, with D hard to call. Trimming left V 4 bases short and J 10 bases short, with 10 bases between. Germline lookup yields CDR1 LNHDA and CDR2 SQIVND (reference sequence). The CDR3 length is 12 residues. The CDR3 sequence: CASSTLGGKLFF. The CDR3 region has the DNA TGTGCCAGTAGTACCCTTGGTGGAAAACTGTTTTTT.

The J gene is TRBJ2-2, the V gene TRBV18, with D tentatively TRBD1 (6 bases). V was shortened by 3 bases and J by 3 bases, with 11 bases between the two germline ends. This CDR3 has 15 residues. Germline assignment: CDR1 KGHSH and CDR2 LQKENI. CDR3 in amino acids: CASSPRQGYTGELFF. The CDR3 DNA follows: TGTGCCAGCTCACCCCGGCAGGGGTACACCGGGGAGCTGTTTTTT.

The chain employs TRBV24-1 and TRBJ1-1; a possible D gene is TRBD1 (6 bases). Germline CDR1 KGHDR, CDR2 SFDVKD. The V end lost 5 bases, the J end lost 7 bases, and 13 bases lay between the germline ends. CDR3 size: 13 residues. CDR3 residues: CATSARHRDEAFF. The CDR3 nucleotides read TGTGCCACCAGTGCCCGACACAGGGATGAAGCTTTCTTT.

The chain is built from TRBV24-1 and TRBJ2-1; 12 bases are a match to TRBD1. CDR1 KGHDR and CDR2 SFDVKD come from the germline V gene. V lost 9 bases, J lost 3 bases, and 5 bases stayed unmatched. This CDR3 has 15 amino acids. CDR3 loop: CATEGDRGLYNEQFF. DNA for the CDR3: TGTGCCACCGAGGGGGACAGGGGGCTCTACAATGAGCAGTTCTTC.

The gene calls are TRBV24-1 and TRBJ1-1; perhaps TRBD1 as D (5 bases). This CDR3 has 19 residues. Trimming removed 0 bases at V and 1 base at J, with 20 bases between. Germline lookup yields CDR1 KGHDR and CDR2 SFDVKD. The DNA of the CDR3 is TGTGCCACCAGTGATTTGCGAGGAGGGGCCCCAGGTGGGAACACTGAAGCTTTCTTT. Encoded protein: CATSDLRGGAPGGNTEAFF.

The J gene is TRBJ1-5, the V gene TRBV19, with unresolved D. This CDR3 comprises 13 residues. The V end lost 7 bases, the J end lost 1 base, and 8 bases lay between the germline ends. The germline V gene encodes CDR1 LNHDA and CDR2 SQIVND (reference sequence). CDR3 amino acids: CASNLKSNQPQHF. For the CDR3, the DNA is TGTGCCAGTAATCTTAAGAGCAATCAGCCCCAGCATTTT.

The V gene is TRBV6-1, the J gene TRBJ1-3, with 7 bases fitting TRBD1. Germline trimming cut 3 bases from V and 5 bases from J; bases unmatched to any gene: 1. Germline V lookup: CDR1 MNHNS, CDR2 SASEGT. The CDR3 runs 13 residues. DNA for the CDR3: TGTGCCAGCAGTGAGGGACAGAGAAACACCATATATTTT. Amino acids: CASSEGQRNTIYF.

In DNA, the CDR3 is TGTGCCAGCAGCTTAGAGTCGGTGCTCACAGATACGCAGTATTTT. Translating it yields CASSLESVLTDTQYF. V and J are TRBV7-6 and TRBJ2-3; D gene unclear. Trimming shortened V by 1 base and J by 2 bases, and 10 bases separated the two germline ends. From germline, CDR1 is SGHVS and CDR2 FNYEAQ. The CDR3 contains 15 residues.

The chain couples TRBV10-3 to TRBJ1-3, with TRBD1 matching over 8 bases. The CDR3 extends over 12 amino acids. Germline loops: CDR1 ENHRY, CDR2 SYGVKD. V shed 6 bases and J 7 bases; nucleotides not matched to a gene: 2. The CDR3 bases are TGTGCCATCAGAGGACAGGGCAACACCATATATTTT. This codes for CAIRGQGNTIYF.

The rearrangement joins TRBV7-2 to TRBJ1-5; a possible D gene is TRBD1 (5 bases). Looked up from germline, CDR1 is SGHTA and CDR2 is FQGNSA. Trimming removed 1 base at V and 7 bases at J, with 11 bases between. CDR3 length: 14 amino acids. As DNA, the CDR3 is TGTGCCAGCAGCTTAGTACAGGAGCTCCAGCCCCAGCATTTT. Translating gives CASSLVQELQPQHF.

V is TRBV6-2 or TRBV6-3 and J is TRBJ2-7; 12 bases match TRBD1. CDR1 is MNHEY and CDR2 is SVGEGT in the germline V gene. This CDR3 is built from 17 residues. The junction had 12 bases not matched to a gene; V was cut back by 5 bases and J by 4 bases. The CDR3 loop reads CASSLYTGTGGRYEQYF. The CDR3 nucleotides read TGTGCCAGCAGTCTCTACACCGGGACAGGGGGCAGGTACGAGCAGTACTTC.